This entry features one T cell receptor (beta chain) sequence. The data derive from a study of cytomegalovirus exposure and HLA in healthy donors. This CDR3 region has 15 residues. V was clipped by 4 bases and J by 2 bases; unmatched bases: 5. Germline CDR1 and CDR2: SGDLS and YYNGEE. The PCR had 60 Vbeta and 13 Jbeta primers. Authors' methods: In a later analysis, around 11 million of approximately 81 million unique beta chains occurred in at least two donors. Sequencing was performed with immunoSEQ multiplex PCR; in TCRdb, only in-frame clones are kept and a portion is missing. The DNA was the basis for D and trimming; V, J and clone size are from that table. The data show 200,000 or so clones, more than 65% seen once.

This rearrangement joins TRBV9 to TRBJ2-5; TRBD2 matches 10 bases. This receptor was obtained from a young woman in good health and CMV-seropositive. Specimen: PBMCs. CDR3 nucleotide sequence: TGTGCCAGCAGCCAACAGCGGGGGGGTCAAGAGACCCAGTACTTC. Its translation: CASSQQRGGQETQYF.